Presented here are 14 T cell receptor beta chains from one specimen sequenced in a study of cytotoxic CD8 clonotypes in ibrutinib-treated CLL. Sequencing was performed with immunoSEQ multiplex PCR; in TCRdb, only in-frame clones are kept and a portion is missing. Of about 150,000 clones listed, approximately 80% are singletons. The sequences come from PBMCs, collected after 12 months of ibrutinib treatment. The receptors originated from a human donor with chronic lymphocytic leukemia.

V and J are TRBV15 and TRBJ2-7, with 9 bases identical to TRBD1. The CDR3 loop spans 17 amino acids. CDR1 is LNHNV, CDR2 YYDKDF, per germline (reference sequence). Trimming took 3 bases from V and 3 from J; bases not matched to a gene: 12. Written as DNA, the CDR3 is TGTGCCACCAGCAGGGAAACTACAGGGGGCCTCCTCTACGAGCAGTACTTC. Translation: CATSRETTGGLLYEQYF.

As concerns this clone: At the DNA level, this CDR3 is encoded by other sequences in the same sample as well. The chain is built from TRBV7-9 and TRBJ2-5; D remains unclear. Germline CDR1 and CDR2: SEHNR and FQNEAQ (reference sequence). V shed 5 bases and J shed 1 base, with 2 bases lying between them. CDR3 length: 11 amino acids. This chain's CDR3 is CASSLQETQYF. The CDR3 region has the DNA TGTGCCAGCAGCCTCCAAGAGACCCAGTACTTC.

The V gene is TRBV4-1, the J gene TRBJ2-7; 10 bases agree with TRBD2. The V gene's germline CDR1 is MGHRA and CDR2 YSYEKL. V shed 0 bases, J shed 5 bases, and the junction held 7 bases outside the gene matches. The CDR3 extends over 16 amino acids. Here the CDR3 DNA reads TGCGCCAGCAGCCAAGAAGGCCTAGCGGGAGTCGACGAGCAGTACTTC. Protein sequence: CASSQEGLAGVDEQYF.

V and J are TRBV10-1 and TRBJ1-2; D remains ambiguous. The length of the CDR3 is 13 residues. Trimming shortened V by 3 bases and J by 7 bases, and 12 bases separated the two germline ends. Germline V gives CDR1 WNHNN, CDR2 SYGVQD (reference sequence). CDR3 DNA: TGCGCCAGCAGTGAAGCCGGAGTAGGTGGCTACACCTTC. This sequence encodes CASSEAGVGGYTF.

V and J are TRBV19 and TRBJ2-3; D not certain. This CDR3 contains 13 residues. The V end lost 1 base, the J end lost 5 bases, and 7 bases lay between the germline ends. CDR1 and CDR2 from the germline V gene are LNHDA and SQIVND (reference sequence). CDR3 sequence (DNA): TGTGCCAGTAGTATAGGGTTCGGAGATACGCAGTATTTT. Translating it yields CASSIGFGDTQYF.

V usage is TRBV7-2 and J usage is TRBJ2-7, with 7 bases that match TRBD1. The CDR3 contains 15 residues. With V trimmed by 6 bases and J by 5 bases, 13 bases remained unmatched. Germline CDR1 SGHTA, CDR2 FQGNSA. CDR3 region: CASSSQGRLFHEQYF. CDR3 nucleotide sequence: TGTGCCAGCAGTTCACAGGGGAGATTATTCCACGAGCAGTACTTC.

The V gene is TRBV9, the J gene TRBJ2-6; D unclear. The germline V gene has CDR1 SGDLS and CDR2 YYNGEE. This CDR3 contains 16 residues. V dropped 0 bases and J dropped 4 bases, with 11 bases sitting between them. The CDR3 loop is CASSVGGALGANVLTF. DNA of the CDR3: TGTGCCAGCAGCGTAGGTGGAGCATTGGGGGCCAACGTCCTGACTTTC.

The chain joins TRBV25-1 to TRBJ2-2; TRBD2 matches 7 bases. V was pared by 4 bases and J by 3 bases, with 5 bases of the junction left unmatched. Germline CDR1 and CDR2: MGHDK and SYGVNS. CDR3 length: 15 residues. CDR3 DNA sequence: TGTGCCAGCAGTGCCGCCCTAGCGGACACCGGGGAGCTGTTTTTT. It specifies CASSAALADTGELFF.

The chain links TRBV30 to TRBJ2-5; TRBD2 agrees at 9 bases. This CDR3 contains 15 residues. Per germline, CDR1 GTSNPN and CDR2 SVGIG (reference sequence). J was trimmed by 7 bases and V by 4 bases; bases with no gene match: 13. CDR3 nucleotides: TGTGCCTGGACGGTCGGGACTAGCTTTTCGGTGACCCAGTACTTC. Its translation: CAWTVGTSFSVTQYF.

The chain employs TRBV14 and TRBJ2-3, with TRBD2 identical over 11 bases. CDR3 length: 18 amino acids. CDR1 and CDR2 (germline): SGHDN, FVKESK. Losses at the gene ends were 0 bases for V and 4 bases for J; bases not matched to a gene: 9. The CDR3 loop reads CASSQDLAGGFRADTQYF. The CDR3 nucleotides read TGTGCCAGCAGCCAAGATCTAGCGGGAGGTTTCAGGGCAGATACGCAGTATTTT.

This chain connects TRBV5-1 to TRBJ1-2; D is perhaps TRBD1 (5 bases). Trimming took 0 bases from V and 6 from J, leaving 12 bases between them. Germline values: CDR1 SGHRS, CDR2 YFSETQ. This CDR3 spans 14 amino acids. CDR3 region: CASSLEGVFDGYTF. In nucleotides, the CDR3 is TGCGCCAGCAGCTTGGAAGGGGTGTTTGATGGCTACACCTTC.

V usage is TRBV7-2 and J usage is TRBJ2-5, with TRBD2 matching over 7 bases. The CDR3 loop spans 17 amino acids. The germline V gene encodes CDR1 SGHTA and CDR2 FQGNSA. V lost 0 bases to trimming and J lost 1 base; unmatched junction nucleotides: 8. The CDR3 is CASSLAVHWTSQETQYF. CDR3 nucleotides: TGTGCCAGCAGCTTAGCCGTACATTGGACTAGCCAAGAGACCCAGTACTTC.

The chain recombines TRBV5-1 with TRBJ2-7, with D perhaps matching TRBD1 (5 bases). Germline CDR1 reads SGHRS; CDR2 reads YFSETQ. Trimming stripped 6 bases from V and 1 base from J, with 8 bases between. The length of the CDR3 is 12 residues. CDR3: CASTDRSYEQYF. The CDR3 nucleotides read TGCGCCAGCACTGACAGATCCTACGAGCAGTACTTC.

This chain's CDR3 is CASSFGAGYGYTF. The CDR3 DNA reads TGTGCCAGCAGTTTTGGGGCCGGATATGGCTACACCTTC. The chain joins TRBV25-1 to TRBJ1-2, with TRBD1 as a possible D gene (5 bases). Germline CDR1 and CDR2: MGHDK and SYGVNS. The V and J ends lost 5 bases and 5 bases respectively, with 12 bases between them. The CDR3 runs to 13 residues.